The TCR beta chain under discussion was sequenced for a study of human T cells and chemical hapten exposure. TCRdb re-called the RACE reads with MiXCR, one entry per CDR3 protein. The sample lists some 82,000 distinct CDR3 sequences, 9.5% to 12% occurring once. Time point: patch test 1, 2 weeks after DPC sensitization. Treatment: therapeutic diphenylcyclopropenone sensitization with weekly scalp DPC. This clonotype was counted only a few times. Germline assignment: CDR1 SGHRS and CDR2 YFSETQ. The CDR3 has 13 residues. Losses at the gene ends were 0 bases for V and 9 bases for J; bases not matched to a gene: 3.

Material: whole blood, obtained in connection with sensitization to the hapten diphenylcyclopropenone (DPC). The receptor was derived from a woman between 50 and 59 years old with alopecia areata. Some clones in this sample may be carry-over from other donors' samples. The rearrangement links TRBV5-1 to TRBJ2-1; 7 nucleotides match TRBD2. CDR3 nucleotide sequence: TGCGCCAGCAGCTTGGACGGGAGGAGTGAGCAGTTCTTC. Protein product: CASSLDGRSEQFF.